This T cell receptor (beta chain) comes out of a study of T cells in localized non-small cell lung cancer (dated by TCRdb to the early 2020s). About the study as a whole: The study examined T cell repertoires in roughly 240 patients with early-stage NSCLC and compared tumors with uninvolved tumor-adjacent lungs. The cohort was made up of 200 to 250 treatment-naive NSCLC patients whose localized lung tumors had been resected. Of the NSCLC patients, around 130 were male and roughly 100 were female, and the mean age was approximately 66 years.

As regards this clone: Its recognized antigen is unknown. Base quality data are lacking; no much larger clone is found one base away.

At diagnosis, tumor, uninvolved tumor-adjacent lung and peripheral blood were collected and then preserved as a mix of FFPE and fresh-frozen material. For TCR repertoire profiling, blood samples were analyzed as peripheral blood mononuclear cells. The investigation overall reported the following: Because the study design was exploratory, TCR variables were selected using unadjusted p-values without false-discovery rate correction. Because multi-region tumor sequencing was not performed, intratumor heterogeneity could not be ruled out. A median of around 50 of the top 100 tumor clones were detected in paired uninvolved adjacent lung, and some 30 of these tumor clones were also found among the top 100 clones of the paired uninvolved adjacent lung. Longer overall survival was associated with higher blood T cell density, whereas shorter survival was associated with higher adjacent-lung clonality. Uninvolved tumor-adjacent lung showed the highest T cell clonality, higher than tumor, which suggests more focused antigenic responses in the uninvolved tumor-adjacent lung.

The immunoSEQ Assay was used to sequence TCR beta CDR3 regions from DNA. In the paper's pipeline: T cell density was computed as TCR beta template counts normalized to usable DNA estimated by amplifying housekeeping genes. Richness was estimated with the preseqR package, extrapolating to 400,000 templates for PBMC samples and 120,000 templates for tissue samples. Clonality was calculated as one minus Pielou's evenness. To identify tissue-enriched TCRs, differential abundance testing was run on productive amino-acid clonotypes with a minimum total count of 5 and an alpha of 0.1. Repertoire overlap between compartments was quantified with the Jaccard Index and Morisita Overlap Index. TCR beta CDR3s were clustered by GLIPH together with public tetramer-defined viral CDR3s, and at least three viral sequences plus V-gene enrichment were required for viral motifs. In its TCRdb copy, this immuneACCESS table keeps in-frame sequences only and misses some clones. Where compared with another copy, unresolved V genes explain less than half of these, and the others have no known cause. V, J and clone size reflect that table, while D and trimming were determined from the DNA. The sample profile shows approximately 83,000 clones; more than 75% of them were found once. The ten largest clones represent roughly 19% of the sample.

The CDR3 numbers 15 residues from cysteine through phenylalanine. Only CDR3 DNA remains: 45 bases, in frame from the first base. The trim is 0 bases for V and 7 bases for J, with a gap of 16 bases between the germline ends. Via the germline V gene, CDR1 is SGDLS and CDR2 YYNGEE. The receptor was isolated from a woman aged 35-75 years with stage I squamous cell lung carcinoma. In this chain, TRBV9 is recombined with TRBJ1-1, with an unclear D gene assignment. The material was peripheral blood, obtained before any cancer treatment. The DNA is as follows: TGTGCCAGCAGCGTAGCGGGTTGGGGTGACGGTGAAGCTTTCTTT. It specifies CASSVAGWGDGEAFF. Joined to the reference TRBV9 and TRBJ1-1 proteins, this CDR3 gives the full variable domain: DSGVTQTPKHLITATGQRVTLRCSPRSGDLSVYWYQQSLDQGLQFLIQYYNGEERAKGNILERFSAQQFPDLHSELNLSSLELGDSALYFCASSVAGWGDGEAFFGQGTRLTVV.